Below, one T cell receptor (beta chain) is given with its context. CDR3 length: 17 amino acids. With 5 bases clipped from V and 0 bases from J, the junction kept 13 bases outside the gene matches. Per the germline V gene, CDR1 is DFQATT and CDR2 is SNEGSKA (reference sequence). Semi-nested PCR with Nested Universal Primer A followed constant-region reverse priming of full-length variable regions. TCRdb re-called the 5' RACE reads through MiXCR, storing one row per CDR3 protein. Of some 30,000 distinct CDR3 sequences listed, roughly 24% are singletons. The TCR was taken from a female donor with breast cancer. The chain carries TRBV20-1 and TRBJ2-5, with TRBD2 matching 9 bases. Sequencing was carried out using naive CD4+ T cells sorted from a lymph node. Subset: naive CD4+ T cells, CD4+CD45RA+CD25-. The CDR3 is CSALELLAGANQETQYF. As DNA, the CDR3 is TGCAGTGCTCTTGAACTTTTAGCGGGAGCCAACCAAGAGACCCAGTACTTC.